These 20 T cell receptor beta chains originate from one sample sequenced in a study of CD8 T cells in Susac syndrome. The authors reverse transcribed roughly 0.5 to 1 ug RNA with random hexamers. TCRdb re-derived calls from the immunoSEQ multiplex PCR reads in MiXCR, one entry per CDR3 protein. There are approximately 220,000 distinct CDR3 sequences in the sample; about 94% occur only once, and over 0.1% lies in the top ten. The sequenced material came from CD8+ T cells from PBMCs. These receptors were collected from a human donor with multiple sclerosis.

This chain joins TRBV24-1 and TRBJ2-1; D is undetermined. The CDR3 extends over 10 amino acids. The germline V gene encodes CDR1 KGHDR and CDR2 SFDVKD. V was clipped by 5 bases and J by 8 bases, with 3 bases between them. The CDR3 DNA reads TGTGCCACCAGTGTTCATGAGCAGTTCTTC. Its protein is CATSVHEQFF.

The DNA for the CDR3 is TGTGCCAGCAGTGAAAGTGCCGGGGACAATCAGCCCCAGCATTTT. This sequence encodes CASSESAGDNQPQHF. The chain has TRBV25-1 and TRBJ1-5; D is uncertain. V was cut by 2 bases and J by 3 bases, with 11 bases left in between. CDR1 and CDR2 (germline): MGHDK, SYGVNS. CDR3 size: 15 residues.

The rearrangement joins TRBV12-3 or TRBV12-4 to TRBJ1-1, with a weak D call TRBD1 (5 bases). CDR3 length: 15 residues. The V and J ends lost 3 bases and 2 bases respectively, with 13 bases between them. This CDR3 reads CASSFGAVENTEAFF. As DNA, the CDR3 is TGTGCCAGCAGTTTCGGGGCAGTAGAAAACACTGAAGCTTTCTTT.

This chain links TRBV15 with TRBJ2-3; D uncertain. CDR3 size: 15 residues. Germline CDR1 is LNHNV and CDR2 is YYDKDF (reference sequence). V was shortened by 8 bases and J by 4 bases, with 19 bases between the two germline ends. This CDR3 is CATGGESPRPDTQYF. The CDR3 nucleotides are TGTGCCACCGGTGGTGAAAGCCCACGACCAGATACGCAGTATTTT.

The CDR3 reads CASSQGGQPQHF. The CDR3 coding sequence is TGTGCCAGCAGCCAGGGGGGACAGCCCCAGCATTTT. The J gene is TRBJ1-5, the V gene TRBV13; 7 bases are shared with TRBD1. Germline CDR1 is PRHDT and CDR2 is FYEKMQ (reference sequence). This CDR3 region has 12 residues. The V and J ends lost 5 bases and 7 bases, in that order; junction bases with no gene match: 2.

V and J are TRBV27 and TRBJ2-7; D is unclear. The V gene lost 0 bases and the J gene lost 2 bases, with 5 bases spanning the gap. The germline V gene encodes CDR1 MNHEY and CDR2 SMNVEV (reference sequence). The CDR3 runs 13 residues. The CDR3 is CASSLSLTYEQYF. The CDR3 DNA reads as TGTGCCAGCAGTTTATCCCTAACCTACGAGCAGTACTTC.

V and J are TRBV7-6 and TRBJ1-4; D ambiguous. This CDR3 is built from 14 residues. Trimming stripped 2 bases from V and 4 bases from J, with 8 bases between. Germline V gene lookup returns CDR1 SGHVS and CDR2 FNYEAQ. As DNA, the CDR3 is TGTGCCAGCAGCTTATCCTGGGATAATGAAAAACTGTTTTTT. Encoded protein: CASSLSWDNEKLFF.

The rearrangement uses TRBV29-1 and TRBJ2-1; D gene ambiguous. The CDR3 totals 15 residues. V was trimmed by 2 bases and J by 3 bases, leaving 14 bases between them. Per germline, CDR1 SQVTM and CDR2 ANQGSEA. CDR3 nucleotides: TGCAGCGTTGAAATCCCCGGTGTACACTACAATGAGCAGTTCTTC. Amino acid sequence: CSVEIPGVHYNEQFF.

J is TRBJ2-7 and V is TRBV7-9, with D possibly matching TRBD2 (5 bases). Germline V gene data show CDR1 as SEHNR and CDR2 as FQNEAQ (reference sequence). The CDR3 contains 15 residues. V shed 4 bases and J shed 0 bases, with 13 bases lying between them. CDR3 DNA: TGTGCCAGCAGCTCGGCTGCGGGTTTCTCCTACGAGCAGTACTTC. Translation: CASSSAAGFSYEQYF.

This chain joins TRBV3-1 and TRBJ2-7; D possibly uses TRBD1 or TRBD2 (5 bases each). V was clipped by 0 bases and J by 2 bases, with 8 bases between them. There are 14 residues in the CDR3. CDR1 and CDR2 from the germline V gene are LGHDT and YNNKEL (reference sequence). The CDR3 bases are TGTGCCAGCAGCCAAGATCCGGGGCCCTACGAGCAGTACTTC. Encoded protein: CASSQDPGPYEQYF.

The chain uses TRBV24-1 and TRBJ1-2; D might be TRBD1 (5 bases). Trimming stripped 4 bases from V and 5 bases from J, with 13 bases between. The CDR3 length is 14 residues. Germline-derived CDR1 and CDR2 are KGHDR and SFDVKD. The CDR3 loop is CATSERDGGYGYTF. The CDR3 region has the DNA TGTGCCACCAGTGAAAGGGACGGCGGGTATGGCTACACCTTC.

This chain uses TRBV5-1 with TRBJ1-2, with 7 positions matching TRBD1. Germline CDR1 reads SGHRS; CDR2 reads YFSETQ. V gave up 4 bases and J gave up 4 bases; unmatched junction bases: 13. The CDR3 sequence is 16 residues long. The CDR3 sequence: CASSVDGQERVYGYTF. In nucleotides, the CDR3 is TGCGCCAGCAGCGTGGACGGACAGGAAAGGGTCTATGGCTACACCTTC.

The chain carries TRBV27 and TRBJ1-4; D not certain. The germline gives CDR1 MNHEY, CDR2 SMNVEV (reference sequence). Trimming stripped 1 base from V and 10 bases from J, with 16 bases between. The CDR3 is 15 residues long. CDR3 residues: CASSLFTSGGGKLFF. The CDR3 region has the DNA TGTGCCAGCAGTTTATTTACTTCCGGAGGAGGAAAACTGTTTTTT.

The chain joins TRBV9 to TRBJ2-1, with 7 nucleotides matching TRBD2. The CDR3 length is 14 residues. Germline CDR1 SGDLS, CDR2 YYNGEE. V gave up 3 bases and J gave up 9 bases; unmatched junction bases: 9. Here the CDR3 DNA reads TGTGCCAGCAGCGGATCGGGAGGAGAGGCTGAGCAGTTCTTC. It translates to CASSGSGGEAEQFF.

In DNA, the CDR3 is TGTGCCAGCAGCCGGATGGACAGGGGGCTCTACGAGCAGTACTTC. It encodes CASSRMDRGLYEQYF. The chain employs TRBV3-1 and TRBJ2-7; 11 bases align to TRBD1. There are 15 residues in the CDR3. Germline lookup yields CDR1 LGHDT and CDR2 YNNKEL (reference sequence). V dropped 4 bases and J dropped 3; count of bases not matched to a gene: 5.

This sequence joins TRBV12-3 or TRBV12-4 and TRBJ1-1, with 7 bases fitting TRBD1. Trimming at V came to 6 bases and at J to 11 bases, leaving 9 bases not matched to a gene. The CDR3 extends over 12 amino acids. Here the CDR3 reads CASRGQLRSAFF. DNA for the CDR3: TGTGCCAGCAGGGGACAGCTTAGGTCGGCTTTCTTT.

The chain employs TRBV7-3 and TRBJ2-2, with D possibly TRBD1 on 5 matching bases. Between the trimmed V and J ends, which lost 8 bases and 1 base, there was a span of 8 bases. The CDR3 covers 13 residues. CDR1 SGHTA and CDR2 FQGTGA come from the germline V gene. The CDR3 protein is CASGAGNTGELFF. The CDR3 nucleotides read TGTGCCAGCGGGGCAGGGAACACCGGGGAGCTGTTTTTT.

The chain has TRBV4-2 and TRBJ2-2; D is unclear. The CDR3 sequence is 14 residues long. From germline, CDR1 is LGHNA and CDR2 YNFKEQ. The V gene lost 4 bases and the J gene lost 8 bases, with 14 bases spanning the gap. In DNA form, the CDR3 reads TGTGCCAGCAGCCCCCGGGCCGACGGTGGGGAGCTGTTTTTT. Translation: CASSPRADGGELFF.

The chain carries TRBV7-3 and TRBJ2-7; perhaps TRBD1 as D (5 bases). The germline CDR1 and CDR2 sequences are SGHTA and FQGTGA. Trimming took off 5 bases at V and 2 bases at J, with 19 bases between the two ends. CDR3 length equals 16 residues. In nucleotides, the CDR3 is TGTGCCAGCAGCCAGTTCCCCGGTGGGGCCCCCTACGAGCAGTACTTC. It is translated as CASSQFPGGAPYEQYF.

The chain carries TRBV15 and TRBJ2-7, with D perhaps matching TRBD1 (6 bases). V gave up 3 bases and J gave up 2 bases, with 8 bases separating them. The CDR3 sequence is 13 residues long. The germline V gene encodes CDR1 LNHNV and CDR2 YYDKDF (reference sequence). CDR3 sequence: CATSSRQAYEQYF. DNA of the CDR3: TGTGCCACCAGCAGCAGACAGGCCTACGAGCAGTACTTC.